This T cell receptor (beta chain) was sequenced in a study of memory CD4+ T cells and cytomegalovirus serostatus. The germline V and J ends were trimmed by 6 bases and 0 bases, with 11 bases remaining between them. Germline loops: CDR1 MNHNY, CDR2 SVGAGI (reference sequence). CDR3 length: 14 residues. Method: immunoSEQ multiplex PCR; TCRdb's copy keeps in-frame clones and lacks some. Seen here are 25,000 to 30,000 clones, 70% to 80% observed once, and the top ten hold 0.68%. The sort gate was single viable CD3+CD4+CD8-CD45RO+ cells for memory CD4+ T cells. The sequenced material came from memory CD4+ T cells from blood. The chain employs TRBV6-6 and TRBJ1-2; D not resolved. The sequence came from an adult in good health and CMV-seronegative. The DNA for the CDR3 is TGTGCCAGCAGCCCTGCGGGGTCTAACTATGGCTACACCTTC. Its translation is CASSPAGSNYGYTF.